Shown below are 29 T cell receptor beta chains from a single sample sequenced in a study of T cell responses to AZD1222 COVID-19 vaccine. Clones were read by immunoSEQ multiplex PCR, and TCRdb kept only the in-frame ones, dropping some. The sample lists 120,000 or so clones, approximately 90% seen once, with about 4% in the top ten. The material sequenced was peripheral blood, taken 28 days after the second AZD1222 dose. These receptors were obtained from an adult who received the AZD1222 COVID-19 vaccine.

The chain's CDR3 is CAWSVPGYEQYF. CDR3 nucleotides: TGTGCCTGGAGTGTACCGGGCTACGAGCAGTACTTC. This chain connects TRBV30 to TRBJ2-7; D remains ambiguous. The CDR3 runs to 12 residues. V was cut by 0 bases and J by 3 bases, with 6 bases left in between. Germline V gene lookup returns CDR1 GTSNPN and CDR2 SVGIG (reference sequence).

This chain uses TRBV18 with TRBJ1-6; no reliable D call. The CDR3 consists of 15 residues. Between the trimmed V and J ends, which lost 3 bases and 5 bases, there was a span of 11 bases. Per the germline V gene, CDR1 is KGHSH and CDR2 is LQKENI. The CDR3 protein is CASSPDSRNNSPLHF. The CDR3 nucleotides are TGTGCCAGCTCACCTGATAGTAGAAATAATTCACCCCTCCACTTT.

This clone was counted a few times. The chain has TRBV3-1 (or the pseudogene TRBV3-2) and TRBJ2-1; D gene ambiguous. CDR3 length: 12 residues. Trimming left V 0 bases short and J 7 bases short, with 4 bases between. CDR1 and CDR2 (germline): LGHDT, YNNKEL (reference sequence). CDR3: CASSQDRNEQFF. For the CDR3, the DNA is TGTGCCAGCAGCCAAGACAGGAATGAGCAGTTCTTC.

The rearrangement links TRBV27 to TRBJ1-6; D is perhaps TRBD1 (5 bases). There are 17 residues in the CDR3. V lost 5 bases to trimming and J lost 6 bases, with 20 bases between them. Germline CDR1 MNHEY, CDR2 SMNVEV (reference sequence). The DNA for the CDR3 is TGTGCCAGCAGTGCCCAACAGGAATCGTTAGGTAATTCACCCCTCCACTTT. This sequence encodes CASSAQQESLGNSPLHF.

Only a few counts were recorded for this clone. The J gene is TRBJ1-5, the V gene TRBV12-3 or TRBV12-4; D not certain. Trimming removed 6 bases at V and 4 bases at J, with 7 bases between. CDR3 length: 12 residues. The CDR3 reads CASSLENQPQHF. DNA of the CDR3: TGTGCCAGCAGCCTGGAGAATCAGCCCCAGCATTTT.

Notes on this clone: This sample also contains other DNA sequences that code for the same CDR3. CDR3 DNA sequence: TGTGCCAGCAGTTACCGGACAGGGAACACTGAAGCTTTCTTT. Translation gives CASSYRTGNTEAFF. The genes are TRBV6-5 and TRBJ1-1; 7 positions agree with TRBD1. Losses at the gene ends were 2 bases for V and 1 base for J; bases not matched to a gene: 1. Germline V gene data show CDR1 as MNHEY and CDR2 as SVGAGI. CDR3 size: 14 residues.

This chain links TRBV28 with TRBJ1-4; 9 positions match TRBD1. This CDR3 has 14 amino acids. The V gene's germline CDR1 is MDHEN and CDR2 SYDVKM. Trimming removed 3 bases from V and 6 bases from J; junction bases left unmatched: 2. DNA for the CDR3: TGTGCCAGCAGTTTGAGGACAGGGGATGAAAAACTGTTTTTT. Protein sequence: CASSLRTGDEKLFF.

This chain uses TRBV10-3 with TRBJ1-1; 7 nucleotides match TRBD1. V trimming: 0 bases; J trimming: 1 base; junction bases outside the gene matches: 2. The germline gives CDR1 ENHRY, CDR2 SYGVKD. The CDR3 runs 15 residues. The CDR3 DNA follows: TGTGCCATCAGTGAGTCGAGACAGGGGAACACTGAAGCTTTCTTT. Amino acids: CAISESRQGNTEAFF.

V gene TRBV19 combines with J gene TRBJ1-4, with D hard to call. The CDR3 contains 15 residues. V lost 3 bases, J lost 8 bases, and 16 bases lay in between. Per germline, CDR1 LNHDA and CDR2 SQIVND (reference sequence). The CDR3 region is CASSMEASAQEKLFF. CDR3 in DNA: TGTGCCAGTAGTATGGAGGCCTCCGCCCAGGAAAAACTGTTTTTT. Combining the CDR3 with reference TRBV19 and TRBJ1-4 gives the whole variable domain DGGITQSPKYLFRKEGQNVTLSCEQNLNHDAMYWYRQDPGQGLRLIYYSQIVNDFQKGDIAEGYSVSREKKESFPLTVTSAQKNPTAFYLCASSMEASAQEKLFFGSGTQLSVL.

The chain employs TRBV9 and TRBJ2-7; 10 nucleotides match TRBD2. This CDR3 contains 16 residues. The germline gives CDR1 SGDLS, CDR2 YYNGEE. J lost 6 bases, V lost 3 bases, and 12 bases had no gene match. The CDR3 loop is CASSGRKEGLASEQYF. The CDR3 DNA sequence: TGTGCCAGCAGCGGACGAAAAGAGGGACTAGCGAGCGAGCAGTACTTC.

The chain uses TRBV6-6 and TRBJ2-3, with TRBD2 matching over 15 bases. The V and J ends lost 6 bases and 4 bases, in that order; junction bases with no gene match: 2. CDR1 is MNHNY, CDR2 SVGAGI, per germline (reference sequence). This CDR3 spans 15 amino acids. The CDR3 reads CASRGTSGGSDTQYF. CDR3 nucleotides: TGTGCCAGCAGAGGGACTAGCGGGGGGTCAGATACGCAGTATTTT.

The genes are TRBV5-1 and TRBJ1-1; 7 nucleotides align to TRBD1. Germline-derived CDR1 and CDR2 are SGHRS and YFSETQ. CDR3 length: 14 residues. Germline trimming cut 4 bases from V and 4 bases from J; bases unmatched to any gene: 7. CDR3 region: CASSTEQGTTEAFF. The CDR3 DNA is TGCGCCAGCAGCACCGAACAGGGGACCACTGAAGCTTTCTTT.

The chain uses TRBV6-5 and TRBJ2-7; unclear D gene. Trimming took off 9 bases at V and 0 bases at J, with 12 bases between the two ends. Germline V lookup: CDR1 MNHEY, CDR2 SVGAGI. The CDR3 has 13 residues. The CDR3 nucleotides read TGTGCCAGTAGGGCGTCCAACTCCTACGAGCAGTACTTC. It yields the protein CASRASNSYEQYF.

The chain uses TRBV14 and TRBJ1-5; 8 bases align to TRBD1. V was pared by 1 base and J by 5 bases, with 7 bases of the junction left unmatched. The CDR3 length is 16 residues. Germline V gives CDR1 SGHDN, CDR2 FVKESK. The CDR3 nucleotides read TGTGCCAGCAGCCAAGGCGCCAGGGGGCTCGATCAGCCCCAGCATTTT. Protein: CASSQGARGLDQPQHF.

The chain employs TRBV16 and TRBJ1-4; 9 nucleotides align to TRBD1. Germline CDR1 and CDR2: KGHSY and FQNENV. This CDR3 comprises 19 residues. After removal of 5 bases from V and 2 bases from J, the junction contained 15 bases not matched to a gene. CDR3 sequence reads: CASSSSLSGTGQTNEKLFF. The CDR3 nucleotides read TGTGCCAGCAGCTCCAGCTTAAGCGGGACAGGGCAGACTAATGAAAAACTGTTTTTT.

V is TRBV30 and J is TRBJ1-2; the D is unclear. Trimming stripped 4 bases from V and 5 bases from J, with 17 bases between. Germline V lookup: CDR1 GTSNPN, CDR2 SVGIG (reference sequence). The CDR3 runs 14 residues. CDR3 sequence (DNA): TGTGCCTGGACGCCTAAAAGTTCCGCTTATGGCTACACCTTC. It is translated as CAWTPKSSAYGYTF.

The chain combines TRBV29-1 with TRBJ1-4; 9 bases agree with TRBD1. Germline values: CDR1 SQVTM, CDR2 ANQGSEA. The CDR3 sequence is 14 residues long. V lost 3 bases and J lost 5; bases outside the gene matches: 4. The CDR3, as DNA: TGCAGCGTTGATTCGGGGACAGGGAATGAAAAACTGTTTTTT. Translation gives CSVDSGTGNEKLFF.

V usage is TRBV19 and J usage is TRBJ1-1; D remains ambiguous. The V gene lost 3 bases and the J gene lost 7 bases, with 15 bases spanning the gap. Germline loops: CDR1 LNHDA, CDR2 SQIVND (reference sequence). The CDR3 has 14 residues. Here the CDR3 reads CASSIGRRGVEAFF. CDR3 coding DNA: TGTGCCAGTAGTATCGGACGCCGGGGAGTTGAAGCTTTCTTT. The full variable domain, with the rest looked up from reference TRBV19 and TRBJ1-1, is DGGITQSPKYLFRKEGQNVTLSCEQNLNHDAMYWYRQDPGQGLRLIYYSQIVNDFQKGDIAEGYSVSREKKESFPLTVTSAQKNPTAFYLCASSIGRRGVEAFFGQGTRLTVV.

The V gene is TRBV27, the J gene TRBJ2-1; the match to TRBD1 covers 7 bases. Germline V gene lookup returns CDR1 MNHEY and CDR2 SMNVEV (reference sequence). With V trimmed by 6 bases and J by 0 bases, 17 bases remained unmatched. This CDR3 is 19 amino acids long. The CDR3 nucleotides are TGTGCCAGCAGAATAACAAAGGGGGCTAGAAACCTCTCCTACAATGAGCAGTTCTTC. It translates to CASRITKGARNLSYNEQFF.

This clone was counted a few times. The chain couples TRBV6-5 to TRBJ2-3; D not resolved. The CDR3 covers 11 residues. The germline V gene encodes CDR1 MNHEY and CDR2 SVGAGI. V was trimmed by 2 bases and J by 6 bases, leaving 3 bases between them. The CDR3, as DNA: TGTGCCAGCAGTTACGCGGATACGCAGTATTTT. Protein: CASSYADTQYF.

J is TRBJ2-7 and V is TRBV7-3, with D perhaps TRBD2 (5 bases). The V end lost 5 bases, the J end lost 2 bases, and 16 bases lay between the germline ends. The CDR3 totals 15 residues. Per germline, CDR1 SGHTA and CDR2 FQGTGA. The CDR3 DNA sequence: TGTGCCAGCAGCCCCCCGAGGACGACTACCTACGAGCAGTACTTC. Translation: CASSPPRTTTYEQYF.

This clone has a single count. V usage is TRBV7-2 and J usage is TRBJ2-1; a possible D gene is TRBD2 (5 bases). The germline CDR1 and CDR2 sequences are SGHTA and FQGNSA. The CDR3 length is 13 residues. Trimming cost V 5 bases and J 8 bases, with 13 bases left between them. CDR3 nucleotides: TGTGCCAGCAGCCGACCCGGGCGGGATGAGCAGTTCTTC. Protein product: CASSRPGRDEQFF.

The rearrangement uses TRBV30 and TRBJ1-4; D perhaps matches TRBD1 (5 bases). This CDR3 is 11 amino acids long. From germline, CDR1 is GTSNPN and CDR2 SVGIG (reference sequence). V lost 5 bases and J 10 bases, leaving 11 bases between the germline ends. CDR3 in DNA: TGTGCCTGGCGGGGGGGAGGAAAACTGTTTTTT. Translating it yields CAWRGGGKLFF. Supplemented by reference TRBV30 and TRBJ1-4, the full variable domain reads SQTIHQWPATLVQPVGSPLSLECTVEGTSNPNLYWYRQAAGRGLQLLFYSVGIGQISSEVPQNLSASRPQDRQFILSSKKLLLSDSGFYLCAWRGGGKLFFGSGTQLSVL.

This chain connects TRBV7-2 to TRBJ2-5; 9 bases align to TRBD1. CDR1 is SGHTA and CDR2 is FQGNSA in the germline V gene. This CDR3 has 16 residues. Trimming took 5 bases from V and 5 from J; bases not matched to a gene: 12. The CDR3 nucleotides are TGTGCCAGCAGCAAAACAACAGGGGGCGCATGGGAGACCCAGTACTTC. This translates into CASSKTTGGAWETQYF.

The V gene is TRBV5-1, the J gene TRBJ2-7, with 11 positions matching TRBD2. This CDR3 contains 15 residues. The germline V gene has CDR1 SGHRS and CDR2 YFSETQ. The junction had 5 bases not matched to a gene; V was cut back by 4 bases and J by 2 bases. CDR3 in DNA: TGCGCCAGCAGCAACCCGGGACTAGCGGCCTACGAGCAGTACTTC. This gives the protein CASSNPGLAAYEQYF.

The CDR3 protein is CASSQRPGLATPPDTQYF. The CDR3 DNA reads TGTGCCAGCAGTCAACGGCCGGGACTAGCGACCCCTCCAGATACGCAGTATTTT. V is TRBV7-3 and J is TRBJ2-3; TRBD2 aligns across 10 bases. CDR3 size: 18 residues. Trimming at V came to 6 bases and at J to 4 bases, leaving 16 bases not matched to a gene. The germline V gene has CDR1 SGHTA and CDR2 FQGTGA.

The chain links TRBV5-1 to TRBJ2-5; D may be TRBD1 or TRBD2 (5 bases each). CDR1 is SGHRS, CDR2 YFSETQ, per germline. This CDR3 is 15 amino acids long. The V and J ends lost 4 bases and 4 bases respectively, with 17 bases between them. CDR3 nucleotide sequence: TGCGCCAGCAGCCCTGGGGGATCAACCCGAGAGACCCAGTACTTC. Translated: CASSPGGSTRETQYF. Supplemented by reference TRBV5-1 and TRBJ2-5, the full variable domain reads KAGVTQTPRYLIKTRGQQVTLSCSPISGHRSVSWYQQTPGQGLQFLFEYFSETQRNKGNFPGRFSGRQFSNSRSEMNVSTLELGDSALYLCASSPGGSTRETQYFGPGTRLLVL.

This rearrangement joins TRBV5-4 to TRBJ1-1; 7 nucleotides agree with TRBD1. The length of the CDR3 is 14 residues. J lost 4 bases, V lost 1 base, and 4 bases had no gene match. CDR1 and CDR2 (germline): SGHNT, YYREEE (reference sequence). The CDR3 DNA follows: TGTGCCAGCAGCTTGCGACAGGGTATCACTGAAGCTTTCTTT. The encoded protein is CASSLRQGITEAFF.

The table lists this clone with a count of one. This chain links TRBV6-5 with TRBJ1-5, with 8 bases aligning to TRBD1. CDR1 and CDR2 (germline): MNHEY, SVGAGI. The CDR3 length is 14 residues. The J segment lost 2 bases and the V segment lost 5 bases, leaving 2 bases of the junction unmatched. The CDR3 region is CASSPRGRNQPQHF. The CDR3 DNA is TGTGCCAGCAGTCCCAGGGGGCGCAATCAGCCCCAGCATTTT.